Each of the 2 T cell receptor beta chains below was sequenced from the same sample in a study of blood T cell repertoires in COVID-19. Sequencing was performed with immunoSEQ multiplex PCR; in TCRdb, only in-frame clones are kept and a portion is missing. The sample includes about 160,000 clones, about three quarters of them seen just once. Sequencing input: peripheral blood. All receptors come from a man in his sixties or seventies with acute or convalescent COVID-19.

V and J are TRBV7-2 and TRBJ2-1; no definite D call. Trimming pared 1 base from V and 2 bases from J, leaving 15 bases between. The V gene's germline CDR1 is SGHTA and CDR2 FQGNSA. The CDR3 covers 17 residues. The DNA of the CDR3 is TGTGCCAGCAGCTTAGTTCGCGGAGCAAACGCCTACAATGAGCAGTTCTTC. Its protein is CASSLVRGANAYNEQFF.

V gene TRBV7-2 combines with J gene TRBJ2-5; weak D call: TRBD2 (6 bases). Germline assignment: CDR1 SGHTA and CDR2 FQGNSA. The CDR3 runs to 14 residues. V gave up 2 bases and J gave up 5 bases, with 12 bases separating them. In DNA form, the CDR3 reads TGTGCCAGCAGCTTACGACCGGCGGGGGAGACCCAGTACTTC. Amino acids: CASSLRPAGETQYF. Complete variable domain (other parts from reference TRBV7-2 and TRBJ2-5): GAGVSQSPSNKVTEKGKDVELRCDPISGHTALYWYRQSLGQGLEFLIYFQGNSAPDKSGLPSDRFSAERTGGSVSTLTIQRTQQEDSAVYLCASSLRPAGETQYFGPGTRLLVL.